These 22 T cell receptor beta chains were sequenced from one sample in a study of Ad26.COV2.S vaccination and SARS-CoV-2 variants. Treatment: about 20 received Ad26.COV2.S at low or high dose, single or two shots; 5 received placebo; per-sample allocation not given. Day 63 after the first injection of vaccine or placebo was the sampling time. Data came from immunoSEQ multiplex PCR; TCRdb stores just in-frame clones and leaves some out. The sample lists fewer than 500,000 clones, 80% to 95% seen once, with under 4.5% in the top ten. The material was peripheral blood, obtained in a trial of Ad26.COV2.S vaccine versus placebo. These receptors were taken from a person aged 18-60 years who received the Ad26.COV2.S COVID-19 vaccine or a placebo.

The CDR3 DNA is TGTGCCAGCACCTTGACAGGGTCCTACAATGAGCAGTTCTTC. Translated, it gives CASTLTGSYNEQFF. This chain connects TRBV2 to TRBJ2-1; the match to TRBD1 covers 7 bases. Germline CDR1 and CDR2: SNHLY and FYNNEI. The CDR3 loop spans 14 amino acids. Trimming took 7 bases from V and 1 from J; bases not matched to a gene: 4.

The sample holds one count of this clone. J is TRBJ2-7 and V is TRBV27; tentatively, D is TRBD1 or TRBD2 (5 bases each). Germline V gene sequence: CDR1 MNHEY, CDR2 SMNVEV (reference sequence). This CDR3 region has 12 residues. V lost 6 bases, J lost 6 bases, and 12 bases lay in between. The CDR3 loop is CASRGLASEQYF. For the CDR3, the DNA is TGTGCCAGCAGGGGGCTAGCCTCCGAGCAGTACTTC.

For the CDR3, the DNA is TGTGCCAGCTCACCACTACCCCCACAAGCTTTCTTT. Encoded protein: CASSPLPPQAFF. This chain joins TRBV18 and TRBJ1-1; D ambiguous. The germline V gene has CDR1 KGHSH and CDR2 LQKENI. Trimming removed 1 base at V and 9 bases at J, with 9 bases between. The CDR3 runs to 12 residues.

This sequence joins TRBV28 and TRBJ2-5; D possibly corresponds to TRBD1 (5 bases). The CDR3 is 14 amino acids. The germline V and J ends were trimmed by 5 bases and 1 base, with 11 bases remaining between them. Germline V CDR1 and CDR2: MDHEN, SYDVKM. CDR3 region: CASSQGWVQETQYF. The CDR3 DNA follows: TGTGCCAGCAGTCAGGGCTGGGTCCAAGAGACCCAGTACTTC.

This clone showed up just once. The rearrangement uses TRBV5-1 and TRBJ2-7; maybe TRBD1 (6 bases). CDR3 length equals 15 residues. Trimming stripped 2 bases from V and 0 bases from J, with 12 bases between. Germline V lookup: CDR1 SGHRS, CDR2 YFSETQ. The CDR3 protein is CASSLQGLSSYEQYF. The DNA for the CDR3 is TGCGCCAGCAGCTTACAGGGTCTCAGCTCCTACGAGCAGTACTTC.

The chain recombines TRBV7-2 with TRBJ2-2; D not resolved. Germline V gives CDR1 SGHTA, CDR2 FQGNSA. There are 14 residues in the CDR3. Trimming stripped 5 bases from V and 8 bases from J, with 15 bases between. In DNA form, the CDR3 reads TGTGCCAGCAGCACCGAAACCCGTTGGGGGGAGCTGTTTTTT. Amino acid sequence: CASSTETRWGELFF.

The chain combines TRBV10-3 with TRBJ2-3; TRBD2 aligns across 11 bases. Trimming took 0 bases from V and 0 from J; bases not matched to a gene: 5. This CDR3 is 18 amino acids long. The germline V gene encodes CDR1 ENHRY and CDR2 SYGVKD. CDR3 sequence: CAISESKLAGASTDTQYF. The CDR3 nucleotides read TGTGCCATCAGTGAGTCGAAACTAGCGGGAGCAAGCACAGATACGCAGTATTTT.

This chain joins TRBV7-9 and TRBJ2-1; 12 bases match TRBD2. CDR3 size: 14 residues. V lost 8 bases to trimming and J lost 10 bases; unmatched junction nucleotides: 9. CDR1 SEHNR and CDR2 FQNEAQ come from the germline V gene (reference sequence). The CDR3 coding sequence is TGTGCCAGCGCAAATCTAGCGGGAGGGGGCGAGCAGTTCTTC. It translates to CASANLAGGGEQFF.

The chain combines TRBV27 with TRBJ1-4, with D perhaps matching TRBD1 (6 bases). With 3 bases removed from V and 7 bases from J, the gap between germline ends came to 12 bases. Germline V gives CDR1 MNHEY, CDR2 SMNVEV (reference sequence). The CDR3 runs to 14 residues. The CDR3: CASSFRGLSEKLFF. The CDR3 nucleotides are TGTGCCAGCAGTTTCAGGGGCTTGAGTGAAAAACTGTTTTTT.

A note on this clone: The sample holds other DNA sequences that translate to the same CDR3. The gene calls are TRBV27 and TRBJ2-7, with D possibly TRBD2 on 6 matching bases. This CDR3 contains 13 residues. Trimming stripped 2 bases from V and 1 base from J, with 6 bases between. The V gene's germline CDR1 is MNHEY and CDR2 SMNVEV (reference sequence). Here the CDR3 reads CASSLAGSYEQYF. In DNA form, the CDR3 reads TGTGCCAGCAGTTTAGCGGGGTCCTACGAGCAGTACTTC.

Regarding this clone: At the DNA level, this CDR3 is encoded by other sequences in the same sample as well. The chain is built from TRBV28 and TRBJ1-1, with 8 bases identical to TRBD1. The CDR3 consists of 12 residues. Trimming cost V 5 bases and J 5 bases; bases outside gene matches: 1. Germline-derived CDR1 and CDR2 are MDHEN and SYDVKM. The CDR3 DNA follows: TGTGCCAGCAGTACAGGGGGAACTGAAGCTTTCTTT. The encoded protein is CASSTGGTEAFF.

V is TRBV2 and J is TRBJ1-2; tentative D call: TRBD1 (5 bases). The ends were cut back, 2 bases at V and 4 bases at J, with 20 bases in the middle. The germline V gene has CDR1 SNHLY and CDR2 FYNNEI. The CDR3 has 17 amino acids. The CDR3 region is CASSENLPDTRSYGYTF. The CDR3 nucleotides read TGTGCCAGCAGTGAAAACCTTCCGGACACGAGAAGCTATGGCTACACCTTC.

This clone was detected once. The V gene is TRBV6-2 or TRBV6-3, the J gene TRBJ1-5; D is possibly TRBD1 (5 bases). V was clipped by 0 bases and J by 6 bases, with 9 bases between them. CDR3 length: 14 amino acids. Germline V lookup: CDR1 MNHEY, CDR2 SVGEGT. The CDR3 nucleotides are TGTGCCAGCAGTTACTCCGGAGGGACTCAGCCCCAGCATTTT. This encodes CASSYSGGTQPQHF.

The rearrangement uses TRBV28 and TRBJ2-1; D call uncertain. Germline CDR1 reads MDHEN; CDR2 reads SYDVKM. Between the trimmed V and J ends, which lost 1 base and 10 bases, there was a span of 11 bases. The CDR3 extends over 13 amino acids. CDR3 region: CASSLSLPVEQFF. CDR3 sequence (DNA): TGTGCCAGCAGTTTATCCCTGCCCGTGGAGCAGTTCTTC. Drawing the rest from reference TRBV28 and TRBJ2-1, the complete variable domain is DVKVTQSSRYLVKRTGEKVFLECVQDMDHENMFWYRQDPGLGLRLIYFSYDVKMKEKGDIPEGYSVSREKKERFSLILESASTNQTSMYLCASSLSLPVEQFFGPGTRLTVL.

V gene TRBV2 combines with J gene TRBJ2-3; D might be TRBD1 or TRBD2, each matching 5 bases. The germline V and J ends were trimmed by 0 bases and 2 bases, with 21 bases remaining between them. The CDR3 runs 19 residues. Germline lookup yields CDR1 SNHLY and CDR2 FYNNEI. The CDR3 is CASSEALPPFGTNTDTQYF. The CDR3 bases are TGTGCCAGCAGTGAAGCGCTTCCTCCCTTCGGGACGAACACAGATACGCAGTATTTT.

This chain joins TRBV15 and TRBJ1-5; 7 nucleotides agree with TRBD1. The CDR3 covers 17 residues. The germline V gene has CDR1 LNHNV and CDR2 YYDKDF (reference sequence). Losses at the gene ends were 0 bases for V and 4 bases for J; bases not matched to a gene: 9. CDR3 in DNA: TGTGCCACCAGCAGAGACAGTGCGGGACAGTTAAATCAGCCCCAGCATTTT. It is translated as CATSRDSAGQLNQPQHF.

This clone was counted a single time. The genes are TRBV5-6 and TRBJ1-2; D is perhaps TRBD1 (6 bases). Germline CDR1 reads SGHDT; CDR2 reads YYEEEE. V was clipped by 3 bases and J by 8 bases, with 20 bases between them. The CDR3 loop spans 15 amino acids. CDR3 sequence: CASSSRDTLSRGYTF. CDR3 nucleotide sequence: TGTGCCAGCAGCTCTCGGGACACCCTTAGTAGGGGCTACACCTTC.

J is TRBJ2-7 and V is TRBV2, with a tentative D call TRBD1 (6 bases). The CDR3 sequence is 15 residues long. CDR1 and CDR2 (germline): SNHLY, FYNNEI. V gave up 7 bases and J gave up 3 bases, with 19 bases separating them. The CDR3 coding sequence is TGTGCCAGCAAGACGTCGCCAGGGGAGAACTACGAGCAGTACTTC. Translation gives CASKTSPGENYEQYF. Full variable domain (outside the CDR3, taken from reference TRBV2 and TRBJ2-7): EPEVTQTPSHQVTQMGQEVILRCVPISNHLYFYWYRQILGQKVEFLVSFYNNEISEKSEIFDDQFSVERPDGSNFTLKIRSTKLEDSAMYFCASKTSPGENYEQYFGPGTRLTVT.

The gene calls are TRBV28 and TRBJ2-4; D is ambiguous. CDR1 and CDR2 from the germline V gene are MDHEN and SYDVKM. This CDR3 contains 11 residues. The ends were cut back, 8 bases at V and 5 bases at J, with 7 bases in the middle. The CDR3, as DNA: TGTGCCAGCTACGCAGAAAACATTCAGTACTTC. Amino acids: CASYAENIQYF.

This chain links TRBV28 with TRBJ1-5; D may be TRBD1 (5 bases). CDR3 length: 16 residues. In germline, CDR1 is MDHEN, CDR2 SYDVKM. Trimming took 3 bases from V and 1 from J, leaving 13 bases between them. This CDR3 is CASSFPPGLSNQPQHF. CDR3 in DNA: TGTGCCAGCAGTTTCCCCCCGGGACTAAGCAATCAGCCCCAGCATTTT. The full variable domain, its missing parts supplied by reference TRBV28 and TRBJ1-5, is DVKVTQSSRYLVKRTGEKVFLECVQDMDHENMFWYRQDPGLGLRLIYFSYDVKMKEKGDIPEGYSVSREKKERFSLILESASTNQTSMYLCASSFPPGLSNQPQHFGDGTRLSIL.

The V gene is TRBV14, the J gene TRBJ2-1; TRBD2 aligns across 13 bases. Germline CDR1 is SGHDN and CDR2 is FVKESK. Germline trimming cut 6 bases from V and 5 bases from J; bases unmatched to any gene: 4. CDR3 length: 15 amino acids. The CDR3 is CASRGTSGDDNEQFF. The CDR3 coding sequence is TGTGCCAGCAGGGGGACTAGCGGGGACGACAATGAGCAGTTCTTC.

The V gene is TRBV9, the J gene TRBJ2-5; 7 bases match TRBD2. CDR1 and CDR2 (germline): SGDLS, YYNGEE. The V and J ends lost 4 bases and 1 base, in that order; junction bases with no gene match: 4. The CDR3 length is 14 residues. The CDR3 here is CASSFRTSQETQYF. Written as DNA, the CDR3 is TGTGCCAGCAGCTTCAGGACTAGCCAAGAGACCCAGTACTTC.